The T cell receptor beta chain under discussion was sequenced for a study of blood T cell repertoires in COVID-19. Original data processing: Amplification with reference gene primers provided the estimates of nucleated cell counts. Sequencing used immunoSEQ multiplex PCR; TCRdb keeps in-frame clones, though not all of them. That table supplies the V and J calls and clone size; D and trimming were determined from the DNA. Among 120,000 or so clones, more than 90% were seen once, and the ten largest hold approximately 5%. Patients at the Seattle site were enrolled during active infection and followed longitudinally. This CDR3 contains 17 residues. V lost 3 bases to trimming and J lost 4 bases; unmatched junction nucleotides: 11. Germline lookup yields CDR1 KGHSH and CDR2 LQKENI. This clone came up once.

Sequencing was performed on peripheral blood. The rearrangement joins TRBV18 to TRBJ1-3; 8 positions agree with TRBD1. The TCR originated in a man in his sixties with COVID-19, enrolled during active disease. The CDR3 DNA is TGTGCCAGCTCACCTTGGACAGGGCAAACCTCAGGAAACACCATATATTTT. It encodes CASSPWTGQTSGNTIYF.